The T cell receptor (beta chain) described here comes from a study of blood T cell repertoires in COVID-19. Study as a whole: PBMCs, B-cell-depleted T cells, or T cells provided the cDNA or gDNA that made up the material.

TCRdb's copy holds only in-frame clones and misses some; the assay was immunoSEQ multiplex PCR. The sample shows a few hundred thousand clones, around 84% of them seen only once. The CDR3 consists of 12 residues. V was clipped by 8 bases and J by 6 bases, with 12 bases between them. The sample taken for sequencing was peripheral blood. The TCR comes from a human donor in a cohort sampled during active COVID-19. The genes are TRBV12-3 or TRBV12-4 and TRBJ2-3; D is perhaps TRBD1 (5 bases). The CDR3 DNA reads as TGTGCCAGCGCTAAGAAGGGGGATACGCAGTATTTT. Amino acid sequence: CASAKKGDTQYF.